Listed here is a single TCR beta chain. What it binds is unknown. These data are taken from a study of cytomegalovirus exposure and HLA in healthy donors. Study details: Researchers previously reported finding fewer than 140 million unique TCR beta sequences from 170 million or so T cells. Study-level points and caveats: Per a prior analysis, the majority of TCR beta V segments were productive roughly 87% or roughly 30% of the time. Later work associated more than 15,000 TCR beta sequences with HLA alleles at 0.05 false discovery rate.

Germline V CDR1 and CDR2: SNHLY, FYNNEI. This CDR3 contains 14 residues. V lost 6 bases to trimming and J lost 5 bases; unmatched junction nucleotides: 5. Healthy donors of bone marrow made up the group. The PCR employed 60 Vbeta primers together with 13 Jbeta primers. Sequencing was performed with immunoSEQ multiplex PCR; in TCRdb, only in-frame clones are kept and a portion is missing. The sample holds over 40,000 clones, 72% seen once. The sequenced sample consisted of PBMCs. The TCR was taken from a man aged 25-45 years in good health and CMV-seronegative. The chain couples TRBV2 to TRBJ1-5; 9 nucleotides match TRBD1. The CDR3 nucleotides read TGTGCCAGCAGCTCGGACAGGGGAGATCAGCCCCAGCATTTT. Its translation is CASSSDRGDQPQHF.